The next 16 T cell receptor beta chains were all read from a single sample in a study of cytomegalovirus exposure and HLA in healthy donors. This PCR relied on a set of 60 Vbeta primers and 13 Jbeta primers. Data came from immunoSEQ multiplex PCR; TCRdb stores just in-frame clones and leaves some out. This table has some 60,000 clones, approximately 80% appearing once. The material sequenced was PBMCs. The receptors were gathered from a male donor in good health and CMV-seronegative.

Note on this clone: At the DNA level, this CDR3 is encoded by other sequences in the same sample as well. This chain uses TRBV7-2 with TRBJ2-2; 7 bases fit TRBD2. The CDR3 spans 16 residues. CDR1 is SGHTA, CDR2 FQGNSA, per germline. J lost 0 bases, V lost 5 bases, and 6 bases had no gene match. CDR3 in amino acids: CASSLSGGANTGELFF. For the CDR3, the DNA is TGTGCCAGCAGCCTGTCGGGAGGCGCGAACACCGGGGAGCTGTTTTTT.

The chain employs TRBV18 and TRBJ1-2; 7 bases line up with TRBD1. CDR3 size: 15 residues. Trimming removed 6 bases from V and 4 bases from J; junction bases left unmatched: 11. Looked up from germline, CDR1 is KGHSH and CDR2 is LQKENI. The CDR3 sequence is CASSPGQGGGYGYTF. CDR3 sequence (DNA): TGTGCCAGCTCTCCCGGCCAGGGGGGTGGCTATGGCTACACCTTC.

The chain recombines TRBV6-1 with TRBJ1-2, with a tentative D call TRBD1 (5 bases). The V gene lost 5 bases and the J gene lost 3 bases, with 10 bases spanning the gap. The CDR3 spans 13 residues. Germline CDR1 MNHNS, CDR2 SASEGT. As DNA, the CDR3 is TGTGCCAGCAGTAGGACACGGGACTATGGCTACACCTTC. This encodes CASSRTRDYGYTF.

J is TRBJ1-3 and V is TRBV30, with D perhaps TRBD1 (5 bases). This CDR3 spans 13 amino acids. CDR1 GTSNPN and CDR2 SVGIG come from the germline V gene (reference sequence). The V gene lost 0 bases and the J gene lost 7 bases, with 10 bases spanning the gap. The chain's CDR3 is CAWSVGAGNTIYF. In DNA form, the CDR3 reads TGTGCCTGGAGTGTAGGGGCGGGGAACACCATATATTTT. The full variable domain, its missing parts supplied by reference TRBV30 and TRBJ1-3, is SQTIHQWPATLVQPVGSPLSLECTVEGTSNPNLYWYRQAAGRGLQLLFYSVGIGQISSEVPQNLSASRPQDRQFILSSKKLLLSDSGFYLCAWSVGAGNTIYFGEGSWLTVV.

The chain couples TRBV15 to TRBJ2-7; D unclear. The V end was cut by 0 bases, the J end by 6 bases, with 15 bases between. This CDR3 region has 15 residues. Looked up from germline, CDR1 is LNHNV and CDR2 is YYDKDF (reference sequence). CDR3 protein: CATSRDTEHSGEQYF. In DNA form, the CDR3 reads TGTGCCACCAGCAGAGATACCGAGCATTCCGGCGAGCAGTACTTC.

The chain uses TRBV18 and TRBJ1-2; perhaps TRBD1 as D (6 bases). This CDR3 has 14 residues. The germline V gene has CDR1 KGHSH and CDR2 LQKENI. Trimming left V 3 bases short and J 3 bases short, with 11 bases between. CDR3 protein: CASSPGGRDYGYTF. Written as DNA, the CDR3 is TGTGCCAGCTCACCGGGGGGGCGCGACTATGGCTACACCTTC.

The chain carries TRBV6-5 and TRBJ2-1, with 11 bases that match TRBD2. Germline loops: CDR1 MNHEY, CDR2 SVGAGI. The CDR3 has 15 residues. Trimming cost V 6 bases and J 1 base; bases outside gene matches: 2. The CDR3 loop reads CASSIAGGSYNEQFF. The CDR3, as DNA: TGTGCCAGCAGCATAGCGGGGGGGTCCTACAATGAGCAGTTCTTC.

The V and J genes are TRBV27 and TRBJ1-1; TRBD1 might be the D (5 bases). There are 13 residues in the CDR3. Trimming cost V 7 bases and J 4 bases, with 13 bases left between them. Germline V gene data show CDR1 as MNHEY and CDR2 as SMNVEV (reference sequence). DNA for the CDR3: TGTGCCAGCACCGCCGTCCAGGGCACTGAAGCTTTCTTT. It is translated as CASTAVQGTEAFF.

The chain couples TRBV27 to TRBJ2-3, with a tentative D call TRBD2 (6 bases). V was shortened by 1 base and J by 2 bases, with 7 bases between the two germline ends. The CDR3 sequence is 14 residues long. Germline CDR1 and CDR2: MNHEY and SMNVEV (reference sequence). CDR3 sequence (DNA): TGTGCCAGCAGTTTATGGGGGGTCACAGATACGCAGTATTTT. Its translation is CASSLWGVTDTQYF.

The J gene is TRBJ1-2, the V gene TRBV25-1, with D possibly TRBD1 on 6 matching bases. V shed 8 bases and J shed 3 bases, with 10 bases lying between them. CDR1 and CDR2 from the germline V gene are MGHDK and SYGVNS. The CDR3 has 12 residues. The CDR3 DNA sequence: TGTGCCAGCGGGACAACCTACTATGGCTACACCTTC. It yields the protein CASGTTYYGYTF.

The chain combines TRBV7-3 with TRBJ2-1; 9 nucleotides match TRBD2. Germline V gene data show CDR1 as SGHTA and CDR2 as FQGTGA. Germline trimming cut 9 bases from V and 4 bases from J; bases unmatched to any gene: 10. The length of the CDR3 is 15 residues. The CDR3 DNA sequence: TGTGCCAGTACCGATGCGGGGGGGGGATACAATGAGCAGTTCTTC. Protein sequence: CASTDAGGGYNEQFF.

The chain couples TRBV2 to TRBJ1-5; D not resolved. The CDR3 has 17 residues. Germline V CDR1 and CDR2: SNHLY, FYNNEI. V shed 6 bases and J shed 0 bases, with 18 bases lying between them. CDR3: CASSPQDGLYSNQPQHF. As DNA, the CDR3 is TGTGCCAGCAGCCCACAAGACGGACTCTATAGCAATCAGCCCCAGCATTTT.

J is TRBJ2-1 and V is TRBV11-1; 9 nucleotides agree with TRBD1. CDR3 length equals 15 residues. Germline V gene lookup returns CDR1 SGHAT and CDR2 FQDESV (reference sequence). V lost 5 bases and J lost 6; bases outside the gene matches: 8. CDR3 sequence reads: CASSRIQGAGNEQFF. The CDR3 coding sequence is TGTGCCAGCAGCCGGATACAGGGGGCGGGCAATGAGCAGTTCTTC.

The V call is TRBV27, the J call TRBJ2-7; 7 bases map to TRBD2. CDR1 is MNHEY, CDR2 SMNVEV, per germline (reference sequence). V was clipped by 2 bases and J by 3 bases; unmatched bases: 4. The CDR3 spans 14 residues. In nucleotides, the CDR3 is TGTGCCAGCAGTTTAGGGGGGGGGAACTACGAGCAGTACTTC. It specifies CASSLGGGNYEQYF.

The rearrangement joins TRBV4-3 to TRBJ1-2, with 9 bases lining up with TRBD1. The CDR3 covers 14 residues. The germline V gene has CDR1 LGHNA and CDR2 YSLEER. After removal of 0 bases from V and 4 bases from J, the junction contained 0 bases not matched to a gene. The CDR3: CASSQEGQGYGYTF. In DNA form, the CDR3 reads TGCGCCAGCAGCCAAGAGGGACAGGGCTATGGCTACACCTTC.

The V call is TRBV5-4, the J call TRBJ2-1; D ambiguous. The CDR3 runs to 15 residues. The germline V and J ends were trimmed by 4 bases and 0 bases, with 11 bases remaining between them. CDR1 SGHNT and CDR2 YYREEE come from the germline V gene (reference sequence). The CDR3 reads CASSTDTVSYNEQFF. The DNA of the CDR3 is TGTGCCAGCAGCACCGACACGGTCTCCTACAATGAGCAGTTCTTC.